Listed here are 12 T cell receptor beta chains from one sample, sequenced in a study of T cell responses to AZD1222 COVID-19 vaccine. TCRdb's copy holds only in-frame clones and misses some; the assay was immunoSEQ multiplex PCR. The table records approximately 60,000 clones, around 87% of them present only once. Sequencing was performed on peripheral blood, taken on day 0 of AZD1222 vaccination. All receptors derive from an adult in good health.

By proportion, this clone is medium-sized. The junction departs from germline at one end; a sequencing error may be responsible. The genes are TRBV27 and TRBJ2-1; 7 nucleotides align to TRBD2. Per the germline V gene, CDR1 is MNHEY and CDR2 is SMNVEV (reference sequence). The CDR3 covers 9 residues. The CDR3 loop reads CASGRAGLF. Here the CDR3 DNA reads TGTGCCAGCGGGAGGGCCGGGCTCTTC.

This chain connects TRBV7-3 to TRBJ2-1, with D possibly TRBD2 on 6 matching bases. Looked up from germline, CDR1 is SGHTA and CDR2 is FQGTGA. The CDR3 consists of 18 residues. The V end was cut by 0 bases, the J end by 0 bases, with 15 bases between. Written as DNA, the CDR3 is TGTGCCAGCAGCTTAACGCACCTAGCGCCTAGCTCCTACAATGAGCAGTTCTTC. It yields the protein CASSLTHLAPSSYNEQFF. The variable domain in full, with the rest retrieved from reference TRBV7-3 and TRBJ2-1, is GAGVSQTPSNKVTEKGKYVELRCDPISGHTALYWYRQSLGQGPEFLIYFQGTGAADDSGLPNDRFFAVRPEGSVSTLKIQRTERGDSAVYLCASSLTHLAPSSYNEQFFGPGTRLTVL.

This chain connects TRBV11-3 to TRBJ2-3, with D maybe TRBD2 (6 bases). V was trimmed by 8 bases and J by 1 base, leaving 10 bases between them. The CDR3 has 13 amino acids. Germline lookup yields CDR1 SGHNT and CDR2 YENEEA. As DNA, the CDR3 is TGTGCCAGCGGGGGGTCGGGCACAGATACGCAGTATTTT. Its protein product is CASGGSGTDTQYF.

This clone was seen once. V usage is TRBV2 and J usage is TRBJ2-7; D is uncertain. The CDR3 consists of 14 residues. V gave up 6 bases and J gave up 2 bases, with 14 bases separating them. Germline V gene sequence: CDR1 SNHLY, CDR2 FYNNEI. CDR3 bases: TGTGCCAGCAGGCCCCCGAGAGGAACCTACGAGCAGTACTTC. This sequence encodes CASRPPRGTYEQYF.

The rearrangement joins TRBV7-2 to TRBJ2-5; weak D call: TRBD2 (6 bases). Between the trimmed V and J ends, which lost 0 bases and 2 bases, there was a span of 7 bases. The length of the CDR3 is 14 residues. The germline V gene encodes CDR1 SGHTA and CDR2 FQGNSA. CDR3 bases: TGTGCCAGCAGCTTAGCGGGGGGACAAGAGACCCAGTACTTC. The encoded protein is CASSLAGGQETQYF.

This clone was observed a handful of times. The genes are TRBV15 and TRBJ1-2, with D possibly TRBD1 on 5 matching bases. CDR3 size: 13 residues. Trimming took 4 bases from V and 7 from J, leaving 13 bases between them. CDR1 and CDR2 from the germline V gene are LNHNV and YYDKDF (reference sequence). CDR3 DNA sequence: TGTGCCACCAGCAACCAGGGACCTGGTGGCTACACCTTC. It encodes CATSNQGPGGYTF.

In its sample, this clone was seen a few times. The rearrangement uses TRBV3-1 (or the pseudogene TRBV3-2) and TRBJ2-7, with unresolved D. Germline V gene sequence: CDR1 LGHDT, CDR2 YNNKEL (reference sequence). Trimming cost V 1 base and J 6 bases, with 16 bases left between them. The CDR3 is 15 amino acids. The CDR3 DNA is TGTGCCAGCAGCCAAGTCAATGCAGGAATCAGCGAGCAGTACTTC. It yields the protein CASSQVNAGISEQYF.

This sequence joins TRBV4-2 and TRBJ1-2; D ambiguous. The CDR3 sequence is 13 residues long. CDR1 is LGHNA, CDR2 YNFKEQ, per germline. With 1 base removed from V and 4 bases from J, the gap between germline ends came to 7 bases. CDR3 sequence: CASSQAESYGYTF. The CDR3 DNA follows: TGTGCCAGCAGCCAAGCAGAAAGCTATGGCTACACCTTC.

The J gene is TRBJ2-7, the V gene TRBV11-2; tentative D call: TRBD2 (7 bases). CDR3 length: 11 residues. CDR1 is SGHAT, CDR2 FQNNGV, per germline. Between the trimmed V and J ends, which lost 6 bases and 7 bases, there was a span of 10 bases. In DNA form, the CDR3 reads TGTGCCAGCAGGGGGGGGACAGAGCAGTACTTC. It yields the protein CASRGGTEQYF.

The rearrangement links TRBV5-8 to TRBJ2-1; D gene unclear. Trimming shortened V by 0 bases and J by 15 bases, and 16 bases separated the two germline ends. Germline CDR1 is SGHTS and CDR2 is YDEGEE. The CDR3 contains 13 residues. Here the CDR3 reads CASSLDRTPRLFF. The CDR3 DNA is TGTGCCAGCAGCTTGGACCGGACCCCCCGGTTGTTCTTC.

This chain connects TRBV2 to TRBJ1-2; D gene ambiguous. The CDR3 extends over 12 amino acids. The V gene lost 5 bases and the J gene lost 5 bases, with 9 bases spanning the gap. The V gene's germline CDR1 is SNHLY and CDR2 FYNNEI. The CDR3 DNA reads as TGTGCCAGCAGTATGGCAGCTTATGGCTACACCTTC. Amino acids: CASSMAAYGYTF.

V and J are TRBV7-3 and TRBJ1-1, with D unresolved. Germline assignment: CDR1 SGHTA and CDR2 FQGTGA. CDR3 length: 14 amino acids. Trimming took off 2 bases at V and 1 base at J, with 8 bases between the two ends. CDR3 sequence reads: CASSLSTANTEAFF. The CDR3 DNA reads TGTGCCAGCAGCTTATCGACGGCGAACACTGAAGCTTTCTTT.